The TCR beta chain described here comes from a study of cytomegalovirus exposure and HLA in healthy donors. Germline V gene lookup returns CDR1 MNHNS and CDR2 SASEGT. This CDR3 contains 17 residues. About this clone: What it recognizes is unknown. At one end, the junction sequence differs from germline, possibly due to a read error.

60 Vbeta and 13 Jbeta primers were used in PCR. Sequencing used immunoSEQ multiplex PCR; TCRdb keeps in-frame clones, though not all of them. The repertoire includes approximately 130,000 clones, around 85% of them detected once, and 6% to 8% sits in the top ten. Study-level points and caveats: Clonal expansion, a later analysis showed, was greater in HLA-associated TCR beta chains than in equally common others. Analyzed later, most CMV-associated TCR beta chains appeared HLA-restricted.

The rearrangement uses TRBV6-1 and TRBJ1-1; 9 nucleotides align to TRBD1. This receptor was identified in a young woman in good health and CMV-seropositive. Sequencing was carried out using PBMCs. In nucleotides, the CDR3 is TGTGCCAGCAGTCAAGCCCGTAGAACGACAGGGGGGACTGAAGCTTTCTTT. It translates to CASSQARRTTGGTEAFF.